This T cell receptor (beta chain) originates from a study of identical twins. Germline-derived CDR1 and CDR2 are SEHNR and FQNEAQ (reference sequence). V lost 3 bases and J 0 bases, leaving 12 bases between the germline ends. The CDR3 runs to 15 residues. Via MiXCR, TCRdb re-called the 5' RACE reads, giving one row per CDR3 protein. The sample carries some 630,000 distinct CDR3 sequences, 7% to 7.5% recorded once. This clonotype was seen many times. These same data were also listed under a study on yellow fever vaccine responses in identical twins. This second study says: Twins reportedly mounted vaccine T cell responses that seemed partly convergent, partly personalized.

The chain employs TRBV7-9 and TRBJ2-7, with a possible D match to TRBD1 (6 bases). The sequencing input was PBMCs. The clonotype originates from a woman under 30 in good health. CDR3: CASSFASGDSYEQYV. CDR3 in DNA: TGTGCCAGCAGCTTTGCCTCAGGGGACTCCTACGAGCAGTACGTC.